A selection of T cell receptor beta chains follows, all from one sample in a study of molecular identifiers for immune sequencing clone quantification. TCRdb processed the PCR reads anew with MiXCR; each CDR3 protein has one entry. The sample carries a few hundred thousand distinct CDR3 sequences, 25% recorded once. Sequenced: naive CD8+ T cells from blood, with Jurkat cell RNA spiked in. The receptors come from a human donor in good health. Some libraries in this study had Jurkat cell RNA spiked in. CDR3s include the opening cysteine and the closing phenylalanine or tryptophan. Each record gives: J gene, D gene, V gene, clone size, CDR3 DNA, CDR3 protein. The D gene is left open where the match is weak. Not every row has a clone size; where given, it reads once, few, many or a size class.

j_call: TRBJ2-5
d_call: -
v_call: TRBV5-3
clone_size: -
cdr3_nt: TGTGCCAGCACCGGGTCAAATCCTCAAGAGACCCAGTACTTC
cdr3_aa: CASTGSNPQETQYF

j_call: TRBJ2-5
d_call: -
v_call: TRBV5-1
clone_size: -
cdr3_nt: TGCGCCAGCAGCTACCTGGGCGCGGAGGGGGGTAAAGAGACCCAGTACTTC
cdr3_aa: CASSYLGAEGGKETQYF

j_call: TRBJ2-5
d_call: TRBD1
v_call: TRBV24-1
clone_size: -
cdr3_nt: TGTGCCACCAGCGGGACAGGGGGCTTCGAAGAGACCCAGTACTTC
cdr3_aa: CATSGTGGFEETQYF

j_call: TRBJ2-5
d_call: TRBD2
v_call: TRBV15
clone_size: few
cdr3_nt: TGTGCCACCAGCAGAGATTTGGGACTAGCGGCCCAAGAGACCCAGTACTTC
cdr3_aa: CATSRDLGLAAQETQYF

j_call: TRBJ1-2
d_call: -
v_call: TRBV15
clone_size: many
cdr3_nt: TGTGCCACCAGCAGAGACGGGGACCACTATGGCTACACCTTC
cdr3_aa: CATSRDGDHYGYTF

j_call: TRBJ2-7
d_call: TRBD2
v_call: TRBV5-4
clone_size: -
cdr3_nt: TGTGCCAGCAGCTTAGGACTAGCGGGGGCGGTCGAGCAGTACTTC
cdr3_aa: CASSLGLAGAVEQYF

j_call: TRBJ1-5
d_call: -
v_call: TRBV28
clone_size: many
cdr3_nt: TGTGCCAGCAGCGAGACAGGACCTAGCAATCAGCCCCAGCATTTT
cdr3_aa: CASSETGPSNQPQHF

j_call: TRBJ2-2
d_call: -
v_call: TRBV7-9
clone_size: many
cdr3_nt: TGTGCCAGCAGATTAACGCCCGGGGAGCTGTTTTTT
cdr3_aa: CASRLTPGELFF

j_call: TRBJ2-3
d_call: -
v_call: TRBV29-1
clone_size: many
cdr3_nt: TGCAGCGTTGACGAAGATACGCAGTATTTT
cdr3_aa: CSVDEDTQYF

j_call: TRBJ2-7
d_call: -
v_call: TRBV12-3/TRBV12-4
clone_size: few
cdr3_nt: TGTGCCAGCAGTTTCGGTGTTCCGGGCGAGCAGTACTTC
cdr3_aa: CASSFGVPGEQYF

j_call: TRBJ2-7
d_call: TRBD1
v_call: TRBV6-2/TRBV6-3
clone_size: -
cdr3_nt: TGTGCCAGCACCCCCGGGGACAGATCCCACGAGCAGTACTTC
cdr3_aa: CASTPGDRSHEQYF

j_call: TRBJ1-1
d_call: -
v_call: TRBV20-1
clone_size: few
cdr3_nt: TGCAGTGCTAGAGGGTACGGGGCGAACACTGAAGCTTTCTTT
cdr3_aa: CSARGYGANTEAFF

j_call: TRBJ2-7
d_call: -
v_call: TRBV7-9
clone_size: few
cdr3_nt: TGTGCCAGCAGCGGCCGCTCCTACGAGCAGTACTTC
cdr3_aa: CASSGRSYEQYF